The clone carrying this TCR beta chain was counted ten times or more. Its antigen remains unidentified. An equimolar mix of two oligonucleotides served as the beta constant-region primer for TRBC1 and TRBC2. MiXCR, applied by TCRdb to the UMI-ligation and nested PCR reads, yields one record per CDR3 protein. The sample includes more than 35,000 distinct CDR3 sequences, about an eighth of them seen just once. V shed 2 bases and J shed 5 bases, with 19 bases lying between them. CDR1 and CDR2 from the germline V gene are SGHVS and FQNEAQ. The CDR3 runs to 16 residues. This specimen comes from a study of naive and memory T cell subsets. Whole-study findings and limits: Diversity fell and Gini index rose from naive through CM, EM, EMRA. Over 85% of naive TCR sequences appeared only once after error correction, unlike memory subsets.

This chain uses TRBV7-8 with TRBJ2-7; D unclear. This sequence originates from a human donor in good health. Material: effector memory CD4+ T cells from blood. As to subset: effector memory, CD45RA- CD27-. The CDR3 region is CASSLNSVSRSNEQYF. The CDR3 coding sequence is TGTGCCAGCAGCTTAAATTCCGTTAGCAGGAGCAACGAGCAGTACTTC.